What follows are 6 T cell receptor beta chains derived from one specimen sequenced in a study of cytomegalovirus exposure and HLA in healthy donors (dated by TCRdb to about 2017). Preparation of the library involved the immunoSEQ multiplex PCR assay. TCRdb holds this immuneACCESS table with in-frame rearrangements only. Some clones are missing; in checked studies, unresolved V genes explain under half, and the rest has no known cause. In this sample the table shows under 250,000 clones, around nine tenths of which occur a single time. Of the sample, less than 3% falls within the top ten clones. The specimen was PBMCs. The receptors derive from a young man in good health and CMV-seronegative.

V usage is TRBV28 and J usage is TRBJ2-7, with 8 bases aligning to TRBD2. In germline, CDR1 is MDHEN, CDR2 SYDVKM. The CDR3 covers 17 residues. Trimming took 3 bases from V and 6 from J; bases not matched to a gene: 16. CDR3: CASSFMGGAGELSEQYF. CDR3 DNA sequence: TGTGCCAGCAGTTTCATGGGGGGAGCGGGAGAACTCTCCGAGCAGTACTTC.

V usage is TRBV6-5 and J usage is TRBJ1-6, with no clear D. The germline gives CDR1 MNHEY, CDR2 SVGAGI. CDR3 length equals 15 residues. V lost 7 bases to trimming and J lost 0 bases, with 10 bases between them. The chain's CDR3 is CASTRGSSYNSPLHF. DNA of the CDR3: TGTGCCAGCACGCGAGGCAGCTCCTATAATTCACCCCTCCACTTT.

Only one count was recorded for this clone. The V call is TRBV4-1, the J call TRBJ1-4; D not resolved. CDR1 and CDR2 (germline): MGHRA, YSYEKL. V shed 0 bases and J shed 4 bases, with 12 bases lying between them. The CDR3 is 16 residues long. The CDR3 DNA follows: TGCGCCAGCAGCCAAGAAGGCGGCAGCCTTAATGAAAAACTGTTTTTT. It translates to CASSQEGGSLNEKLFF.

V usage is TRBV6-5 and J usage is TRBJ1-6; D is uncertain. Trimming pared 4 bases from V and 6 bases from J, leaving 10 bases between. CDR3 length equals 14 residues. From germline, CDR1 is MNHEY and CDR2 SVGAGI. Written as DNA, the CDR3 is TGTGCCAGCAGTTTGGAGGGCGTTAATTCACCCCTCCACTTT. Its protein is CASSLEGVNSPLHF.

J is TRBJ2-7 and V is TRBV29-1; weak D call: TRBD1 (6 bases). V dropped 2 bases and J dropped 4 bases, with 12 bases sitting between them. Per germline, CDR1 SQVTM and CDR2 ANQGSEA. This CDR3 is 13 amino acids long. The CDR3 protein is CSVEKPGQYEQYF. In DNA, the CDR3 is TGCAGCGTTGAAAAACCCGGACAGTACGAGCAGTACTTC.

V and J are TRBV7-2 and TRBJ1-1; possible D gene TRBD1, 6 bases. In germline, CDR1 is SGHTA, CDR2 FQGNSA. The CDR3 is 15 residues long. Deletions cut 5 bases from V and 1 base from J, with 14 bases between. As DNA, the CDR3 is TGTGCCAGCAGCCGTTACAGGGCGGCGAACACTGAAGCTTTCTTT. This translates into CASSRYRAANTEAFF.